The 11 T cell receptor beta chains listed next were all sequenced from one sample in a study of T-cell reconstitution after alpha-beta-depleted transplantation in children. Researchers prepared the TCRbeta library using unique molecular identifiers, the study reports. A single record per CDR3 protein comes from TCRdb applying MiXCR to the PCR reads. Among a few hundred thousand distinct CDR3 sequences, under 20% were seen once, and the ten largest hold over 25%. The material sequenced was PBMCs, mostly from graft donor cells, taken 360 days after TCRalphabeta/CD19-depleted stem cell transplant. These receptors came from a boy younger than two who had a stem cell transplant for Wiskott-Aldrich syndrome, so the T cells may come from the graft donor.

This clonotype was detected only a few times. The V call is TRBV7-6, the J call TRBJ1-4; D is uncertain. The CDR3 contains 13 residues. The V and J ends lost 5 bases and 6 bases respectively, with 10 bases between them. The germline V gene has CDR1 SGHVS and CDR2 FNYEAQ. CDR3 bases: TGTGCCAGCAGCCAAGGGCCCTATGAAAAACTGTTTTTT. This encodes CASSQGPYEKLFF.

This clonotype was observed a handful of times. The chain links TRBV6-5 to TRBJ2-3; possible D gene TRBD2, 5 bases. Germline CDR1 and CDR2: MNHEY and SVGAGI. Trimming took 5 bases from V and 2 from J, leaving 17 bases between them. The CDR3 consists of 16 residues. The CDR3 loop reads CASSTPLRGSTDTQYF. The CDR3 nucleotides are TGTGCCAGCAGTACTCCCCTGAGAGGGTCCACAGATACGCAGTATTTT.

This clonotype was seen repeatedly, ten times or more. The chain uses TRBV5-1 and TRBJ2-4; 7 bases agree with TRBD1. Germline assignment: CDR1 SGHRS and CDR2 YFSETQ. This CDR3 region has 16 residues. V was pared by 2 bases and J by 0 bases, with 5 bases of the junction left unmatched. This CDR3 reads CASSFGQVRAKNIQYF. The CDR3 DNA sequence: TGCGCCAGCAGCTTTGGACAGGTCAGAGCCAAAAACATTCAGTACTTC.

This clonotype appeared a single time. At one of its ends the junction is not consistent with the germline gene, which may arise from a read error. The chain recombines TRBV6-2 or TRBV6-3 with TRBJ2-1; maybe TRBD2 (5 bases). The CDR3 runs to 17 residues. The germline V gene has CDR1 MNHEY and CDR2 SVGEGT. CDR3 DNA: TGTACCAGCAGTTACCAACCTAGTAGCGCGACCTACAATGAGCAGTTCTTC. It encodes CTSSYQPSSATYNEQFF.

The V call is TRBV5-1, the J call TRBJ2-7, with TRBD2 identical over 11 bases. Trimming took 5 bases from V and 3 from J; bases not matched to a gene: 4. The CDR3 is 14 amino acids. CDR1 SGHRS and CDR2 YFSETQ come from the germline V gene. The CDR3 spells CASSGTSGLYEQYF. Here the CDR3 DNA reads TGCGCCAGCAGTGGGACTAGCGGCCTCTACGAGCAGTACTTC.

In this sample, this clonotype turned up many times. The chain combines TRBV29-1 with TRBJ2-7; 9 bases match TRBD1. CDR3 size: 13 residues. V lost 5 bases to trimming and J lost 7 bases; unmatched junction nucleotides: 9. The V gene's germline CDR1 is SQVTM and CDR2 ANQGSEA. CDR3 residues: CSVQGQGLGEQYF. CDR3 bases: TGCAGCGTTCAAGGACAGGGGCTCGGGGAGCAGTACTTC.

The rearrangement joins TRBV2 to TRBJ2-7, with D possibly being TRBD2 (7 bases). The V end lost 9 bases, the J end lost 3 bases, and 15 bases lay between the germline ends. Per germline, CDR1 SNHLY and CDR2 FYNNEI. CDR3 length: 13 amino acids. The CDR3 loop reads CASRRRGGYEQYF. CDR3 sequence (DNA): TGTGCCAGTCGACGGAGGGGGGGCTACGAGCAGTACTTC.

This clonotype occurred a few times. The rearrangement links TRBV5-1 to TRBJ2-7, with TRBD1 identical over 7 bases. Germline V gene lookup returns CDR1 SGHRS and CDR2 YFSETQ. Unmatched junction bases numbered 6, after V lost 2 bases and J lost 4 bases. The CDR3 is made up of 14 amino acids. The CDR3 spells CASSLGGYDYEQYF. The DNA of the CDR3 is TGCGCCAGCAGCTTAGGGGGCTATGATTACGAGCAGTACTTC.

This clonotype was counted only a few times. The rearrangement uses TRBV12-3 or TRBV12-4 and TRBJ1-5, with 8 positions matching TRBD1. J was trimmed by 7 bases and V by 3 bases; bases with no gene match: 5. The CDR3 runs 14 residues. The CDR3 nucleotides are TGTGCCAGCAGTTTGACGGACAGGGCCCAGCCCCAGCATTTT. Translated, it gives CASSLTDRAQPQHF.

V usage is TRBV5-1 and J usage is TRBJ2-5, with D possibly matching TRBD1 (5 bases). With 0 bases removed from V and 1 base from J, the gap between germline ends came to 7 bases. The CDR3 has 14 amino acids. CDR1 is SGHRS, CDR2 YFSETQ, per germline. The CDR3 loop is CASSLGQTQETQYF. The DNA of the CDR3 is TGCGCCAGCAGCTTGGGACAGACCCAAGAGACCCAGTACTTC.

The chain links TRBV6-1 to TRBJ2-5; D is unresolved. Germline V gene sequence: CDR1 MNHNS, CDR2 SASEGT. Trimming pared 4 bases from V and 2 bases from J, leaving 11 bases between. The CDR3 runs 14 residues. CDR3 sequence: CASSGLGSQETQYF. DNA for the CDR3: TGTGCCAGCAGTGGTCTAGGGTCTCAAGAGACCCAGTACTTC.